Listed here are 24 T cell receptor beta chains from one sample, sequenced in a study of T-cell reconstitution after alpha-beta-depleted transplantation in children. The TCRbeta library incorporated unique molecular identifiers. MiXCR, run by TCRdb on the PCR reads, gives a single entry per CDR3 protein. The profile shows 500,000 to 750,000 distinct CDR3 sequences, over 25% of them singletons. The sample was PBMCs, taken before TCRalphabeta/CD19-depleted stem cell transplant. The receptors come from a boy under three years old with Wiskott-Aldrich syndrome, due to receive a stem cell transplant.

The chain joins TRBV4-1 to TRBJ2-6; TRBD2 agrees at 9 bases. CDR1 is MGHRA, CDR2 YSYEKL, per germline. Germline trimming cut 0 bases from V and 1 base from J; bases unmatched to any gene: 7. This CDR3 region has 19 residues. CDR3: CASSQDLTSGWSGANVLTF. The DNA of the CDR3 is TGCGCCAGCAGCCAAGATCTTACTAGCGGGTGGTCTGGGGCCAACGTCCTGACTTTC.

The chain combines TRBV27 with TRBJ2-7, with D unresolved. The V gene lost 8 bases and the J gene lost 7 bases, with 21 bases spanning the gap. CDR3 size: 14 residues. Germline CDR1 reads MNHEY; CDR2 reads SMNVEV (reference sequence). For the CDR3, the DNA is TGTGCCAGCCGCGACCTTGGCCCTGCTTGGGAGCAGTACTTC. Residues: CASRDLGPAWEQYF.

The CDR3 spells CASSAQLGSGELFF. CDR3 DNA: TGTGCCAGCAGCGCCCAATTGGGCAGCGGGGAGCTGTTTTTT. The genes are TRBV9 and TRBJ2-2; D remains ambiguous. CDR1 is SGDLS, CDR2 YYNGEE, per germline. The V end was cut by 3 bases, the J end by 7 bases, with 13 bases between. The CDR3 loop spans 14 amino acids.

This clonotype was found a few times. For the CDR3, the DNA is TGCGCCAGCAGCTTGTTCCGGGAGTTTACAGATACGCAGTATTTT. Encoded protein: CASSLFREFTDTQYF. The chain uses TRBV5-1 and TRBJ2-3; perhaps TRBD2 as D (6 bases). The V gene's germline CDR1 is SGHRS and CDR2 YFSETQ. V lost 1 base and J lost 3, with 12 bases in between. CDR3 size: 15 residues.

The V and J genes are TRBV12-3 or TRBV12-4 and TRBJ2-7; 9 bases align to TRBD2. The CDR3 spans 14 residues. Germline trimming cut 3 bases from V and 7 bases from J; bases unmatched to any gene: 7. The CDR3 protein is CASSFAGGKREQYF. In DNA, the CDR3 is TGTGCCAGCAGTTTTGCGGGAGGGAAACGGGAGCAGTACTTC.

This rearrangement joins TRBV2 to TRBJ2-7, with D hard to call. The germline V gene has CDR1 SNHLY and CDR2 FYNNEI. The CDR3 extends over 15 amino acids. Between the trimmed V and J ends, which lost 2 bases and 3 bases, there was a span of 14 bases. The CDR3 reads CASSESTPFSYEQYF. The CDR3 region has the DNA TGTGCCAGCAGTGAAAGTACCCCGTTCAGCTACGAGCAGTACTTC.

The rearrangement joins TRBV15 to TRBJ1-1; TRBD1 matches at 10 bases. Germline trimming cut 3 bases from V and 1 base from J; bases unmatched to any gene: 11. The CDR3 has 18 amino acids. The germline gives CDR1 LNHNV, CDR2 YYDKDF (reference sequence). Here the CDR3 reads CATSSGVGTGVGNTEAFF. As DNA, the CDR3 is TGTGCCACCAGCAGTGGGGTCGGGACAGGGGTGGGGAACACTGAAGCTTTCTTT.

The chain recombines TRBV5-1 with TRBJ1-3; D is unresolved. The germline V gene encodes CDR1 SGHRS and CDR2 YFSETQ. The CDR3 is 13 amino acids. Trimming stripped 7 bases from V and 0 bases from J, with 8 bases between. CDR3 sequence reads: CASQDGSGNTIYF. The CDR3 DNA is TGCGCCAGCCAGGACGGCTCTGGAAACACCATATATTTT.

The V call is TRBV20-1, the J call TRBJ2-1, with D maybe TRBD2 (6 bases). Trimming took off 3 bases at V and 0 bases at J, with 12 bases between the two ends. This CDR3 comprises 15 residues. CDR1 is DFQATT, CDR2 SNEGSKA, per germline (reference sequence). The CDR3 sequence: CSASGGLDSYNEQFF. CDR3 nucleotide sequence: TGCAGTGCTAGCGGAGGGCTAGACTCCTACAATGAGCAGTTCTTC.

The V gene is TRBV20-1, the J gene TRBJ2-2; TRBD2 matches at 9 bases. The CDR3 covers 14 residues. The germline CDR1 and CDR2 sequences are DFQATT and SNEGSKA (reference sequence). V shed 3 bases and J 4 bases; nucleotides not matched to a gene: 3. The DNA for the CDR3 is TGCAGTGCTAGGAGCGGGGGGACCACCGGGGAGCTGTTTTTT. Residues: CSARSGGTTGELFF.

The table lists this clonotype with a few counts. The chain employs TRBV12-3 or TRBV12-4 and TRBJ1-1, with D possibly being TRBD1 (5 bases). V dropped 4 bases and J dropped 1 base, with 10 bases sitting between them. This CDR3 comprises 14 residues. The CDR3 loop reads CASSYQGSNTEAFF. CDR3 nucleotide sequence: TGTGCCAGCAGTTATCAGGGTTCGAACACTGAAGCTTTCTTT.

The rearrangement uses TRBV5-1 and TRBJ2-3; 7 positions agree with TRBD1. Germline CDR1 reads SGHRS; CDR2 reads YFSETQ. The CDR3 runs to 15 residues. Trimming removed 1 base from V and 4 bases from J; junction bases left unmatched: 6. This chain's CDR3 is CASSLRGQQADTQYF. CDR3 nucleotides: TGCGCCAGCAGCTTGAGGGGACAGCAGGCAGATACGCAGTATTTT.

The rearrangement links TRBV28 to TRBJ2-1; D is undetermined. CDR1 and CDR2 from the germline V gene are MDHEN and SYDVKM. CDR3 length equals 16 residues. V was shortened by 2 bases and J by 2 bases, with 13 bases between the two germline ends. CDR3 region: CASSLVGSSAYNEQFF. The CDR3 DNA is TGTGCCAGCAGTTTAGTTGGTAGCTCGGCCTACAATGAGCAGTTCTTC. Using reference TRBV28 and TRBJ2-1 for the parts outside the CDR3, the full variable domain is DVKVTQSSRYLVKRTGEKVFLECVQDMDHENMFWYRQDPGLGLRLIYFSYDVKMKEKGDIPEGYSVSREKKERFSLILESASTNQTSMYLCASSLVGSSAYNEQFFGPGTRLTVL.

The table lists this clonotype with a few counts. The chain is built from TRBV6-5 and TRBJ2-3, with 13 bases matching TRBD2. The length of the CDR3 is 16 residues. Trimming took 4 bases from V and 6 from J; bases not matched to a gene: 7. CDR1 is MNHEY, CDR2 SVGAGI, per germline. CDR3 residues: CASSLLAGGPSDTQYF. In nucleotides, the CDR3 is TGTGCCAGCAGTTTACTAGCGGGAGGGCCTAGTGATACGCAGTATTTT.

The sample holds a few counts of this clonotype. CDR3: CASRSTGSSGNTIYF. The CDR3 DNA reads as TGTGCCAGCAGGTCGACAGGGAGCTCTGGAAACACCATATATTTT. The chain couples TRBV28 to TRBJ1-3; 7 nucleotides line up with TRBD1. CDR3 length equals 15 residues. V was pared by 6 bases and J by 0 bases, with 5 bases of the junction left unmatched. The germline CDR1 and CDR2 sequences are MDHEN and SYDVKM. The full variable domain, its missing parts supplied by reference TRBV28 and TRBJ1-3, is DVKVTQSSRYLVKRTGEKVFLECVQDMDHENMFWYRQDPGLGLRLIYFSYDVKMKEKGDIPEGYSVSREKKERFSLILESASTNQTSMYLCASRSTGSSGNTIYFGEGSWLTVV.

The chain employs TRBV5-1 and TRBJ1-2; D perhaps matches TRBD1 (5 bases). V dropped 5 bases and J dropped 0 bases, with 11 bases sitting between them. The germline gives CDR1 SGHRS, CDR2 YFSETQ. This CDR3 is built from 14 residues. CDR3 in amino acids: CASRWARANYGYTF. The CDR3 coding sequence is TGCGCCAGCAGATGGGCCAGGGCTAACTATGGCTACACCTTC. Complete variable domain (other parts from reference TRBV5-1 and TRBJ1-2): KAGVTQTPRYLIKTRGQQVTLSCSPISGHRSVSWYQQTPGQGLQFLFEYFSETQRNKGNFPGRFSGRQFSNSRSEMNVSTLELGDSALYLCASRWARANYGYTFGSGTRLTVV.

This clonotype was seen only a few times. DNA of the CDR3: TGTGCCAGCAGCTTCCCCGACAGAAGAGAGACCCAGTACTTC. Translating gives CASSFPDRRETQYF. V and J are TRBV5-6 and TRBJ2-5; possible D gene TRBD1, 5 bases. The CDR3 consists of 14 residues. Trimming pared 2 bases from V and 4 bases from J, leaving 12 bases between. The germline CDR1 and CDR2 sequences are SGHDT and YYEEEE.

The J gene is TRBJ2-1, the V gene TRBV29-1, with D maybe TRBD1 (6 bases). Germline assignment: CDR1 SQVTM and CDR2 ANQGSEA. Trimming took off 4 bases at V and 5 bases at J, with 12 bases between the two ends. CDR3 length: 13 amino acids. The CDR3 here is CSVVRTVDNEQFF. The CDR3 bases are TGCAGCGTTGTACGGACAGTTGACAATGAGCAGTTCTTC.

This clonotype was observed a handful of times. The chain links TRBV4-2 to TRBJ2-3, with a tentative D call TRBD2 (7 bases). The CDR3 is 16 residues long. The V gene's germline CDR1 is LGHNA and CDR2 YNFKEQ. The germline V and J ends were trimmed by 0 bases and 0 bases, with 10 bases remaining between them. CDR3 protein: CASSQDGGASTDTQYF. The CDR3 coding sequence is TGTGCCAGCAGCCAAGATGGGGGGGCTAGCACAGATACGCAGTATTTT.

The chain recombines TRBV9 with TRBJ2-1, with D possibly being TRBD1 or TRBD2 (6 bases each). Trimming shortened V by 3 bases and J by 7 bases, and 14 bases separated the two germline ends. The germline V gene encodes CDR1 SGDLS and CDR2 YYNGEE. There are 14 residues in the CDR3. The CDR3 protein is CASSEGGRWNEQFF. Here the CDR3 DNA reads TGTGCCAGCAGCGAGGGGGGCCGATGGAATGAGCAGTTCTTC.

This clonotype was recorded at least ten times. The chain is built from TRBV20-1 and TRBJ2-7; TRBD2 agrees at 12 bases. This CDR3 is 17 amino acids long. After removal of 3 bases from V and 4 bases from J, the junction contained 13 bases not matched to a gene. The V gene's germline CDR1 is DFQATT and CDR2 SNEGSKA (reference sequence). The CDR3 sequence is CSASRLAGGPIQYEQYF. The CDR3 bases are TGCAGTGCTAGCAGGCTAGCGGGAGGGCCAATTCAATACGAGCAGTACTTC.

The rearrangement links TRBV7-2 to TRBJ2-2; no reliable D call. CDR3 length: 13 residues. Deletions cut 5 bases from V and 10 bases from J, with 14 bases between. Germline loops: CDR1 SGHTA, CDR2 FQGNSA. The CDR3 region is CASSTVTAAELFF. CDR3 nucleotide sequence: TGTGCCAGCAGCACCGTGACCGCTGCGGAGCTGTTTTTT.

The rearrangement links TRBV7-9 to TRBJ1-2, with 8 bases fitting TRBD1. This CDR3 is 15 amino acids long. Germline V gene lookup returns CDR1 SEHNR and CDR2 FQNEAQ (reference sequence). V lost 5 bases and J lost 7; bases outside the gene matches: 12. CDR3 loop: CASSPRTGNTVGYTF. DNA of the CDR3: TGTGCCAGCAGCCCTAGGACAGGGAATACGGTTGGCTACACCTTC.

This clonotype appeared a few times. The rearrangement links TRBV5-1 to TRBJ2-7; D tentatively fits TRBD1 or TRBD2 (5 bases each). The V end lost 3 bases, the J end lost 3 bases, and 13 bases lay between the germline ends. The CDR3 has 14 amino acids. Germline V gene lookup returns CDR1 SGHRS and CDR2 YFSETQ. This CDR3 is CASSSGGEGYEQYF. CDR3 in DNA: TGCGCCAGCAGCTCTGGGGGAGAGGGCTACGAGCAGTACTTC.